The clone carrying this TCR beta chain was seen a few times. Antigen: not known. The data were produced by immunoSEQ multiplex PCR, yet TCRdb's version contains in-frame clones alone and is incomplete. Here the sample spans about 2.3 million clones, 85% to 95% being singletons. The CDR3 loop spans 14 amino acids. Germline V gene data show CDR1 as MNHEY and CDR2 as SVGAGI. J gave up 5 bases and V 6 bases, and 10 bases lay outside the gene matches. Only Caucasian adults living in Nashville, Tennessee served as donors. The sample is drawn from a study of shared clonotypes between healthy human individuals. Study-wide results and limits: Naive subsets tended to show greater estimated richness than memory subsets.

The TCR sequence derives from a man younger than 35 in good health. Some clones in this sample may be carry-over from other donors' samples. This chain uses TRBV6-5 with TRBJ2-7; 7 nucleotides line up with TRBD1. Sequenced input: naive CD4+ T cells from PBMCs. Specified subset: CD45RA+ positively selected. Here the CDR3 reads CASSRGTAGDEQYF. The CDR3 bases are TGTGCCAGCAGCAGGGGGACAGCAGGGGACGAGCAGTACTTC.